This passage covers 18 T cell receptor beta chains from one sample sequenced in a study of blood T cells in healthy people across ages. Alongside a J-beta primer mix, a sample-barcoded 5' primer served in a second PCR lasting roughly 6 to 12 cycles. MiXCR, run by TCRdb on the 5' RACE reads, gives a single entry per CDR3 protein. The table has some 710,000 distinct CDR3 sequences, 22% seen once. The sample consisted of blood. The receptors come from an older man in good health.

The chain employs TRBV7-2 and TRBJ2-3, with TRBD1 matching over 8 bases. CDR3 size: 16 residues. V shed 1 base and J 6 bases; nucleotides not matched to a gene: 9. The V gene's germline CDR1 is SGHTA and CDR2 FQGNSA. CDR3 residues: CASSLVGQGGADTQYF. The DNA of the CDR3 is TGTGCCAGCAGCTTAGTAGGACAGGGTGGGGCGGATACGCAGTATTTT.

J is TRBJ2-5 and V is TRBV20-1; 13 bases match TRBD2. CDR1 is DFQATT and CDR2 is SNEGSKA in the germline V gene (reference sequence). V trimming: 7 bases; J trimming: 5 bases; junction bases outside the gene matches: 1. CDR3 length: 12 residues. The CDR3 sequence: CSGLAGGETQYF. For the CDR3, the DNA is TGCAGTGGACTAGCGGGAGGTGAGACCCAGTACTTC.

This clonotype turned up a few times. V is TRBV25-1 and J is TRBJ2-5, with TRBD1 matching over 9 bases. The CDR3 has 17 residues. Looked up from germline, CDR1 is MGHDK and CDR2 is SYGVNS. After removal of 1 base from V and 4 bases from J, the junction contained 10 bases not matched to a gene. The DNA of the CDR3 is TGTGCCAGCAGTGAATCCGGGGGACAGGGCATGAGAGAGACCCAGTACTTC. As protein: CASSESGGQGMRETQYF.

The chain recombines TRBV7-9 with TRBJ2-1; no clear D gene. The CDR3 consists of 16 residues. The V and J ends lost 3 bases and 0 bases respectively, with 12 bases between them. The germline CDR1 and CDR2 sequences are SEHNR and FQNEAQ (reference sequence). CDR3 coding DNA: TGTGCCAGCAGCTTTCTCCTAACCGACTCCTACAATGAGCAGTTCTTC. Protein sequence: CASSFLLTDSYNEQFF.

This clonotype was seen more than once but under ten times. The J gene is TRBJ2-1, the V gene TRBV7-8; a weak D match, TRBD2 (6 bases). CDR1 SGHVS and CDR2 FQNEAQ come from the germline V gene. Trimming took 4 bases from V and 5 from J, leaving 21 bases between them. The CDR3 totals 17 residues. The CDR3 DNA follows: TGTGCCAGCAGCTCACCACTAACTAGCCCGAGTGACAATGAGCAGTTCTTC. Its translation: CASSSPLTSPSDNEQFF.

This clonotype has just a few counts. CDR3 in amino acids: CASSHLTSESSYNEQFF. The CDR3 DNA is TGTGCCAGCAGCCACCTTACTAGCGAAAGCTCCTACAATGAGCAGTTCTTC. The rearrangement links TRBV14 to TRBJ2-1; TRBD2 aligns across 7 bases. The germline CDR1 and CDR2 sequences are SGHDN and FVKESK. The length of the CDR3 is 17 residues. Trimming took 3 bases from V and 0 from J; bases not matched to a gene: 8.

This clonotype has just a few counts. This chain connects TRBV19 to TRBJ2-2; D may be TRBD1 or TRBD2 (5 bases each). V was clipped by 2 bases and J by 6 bases, with 13 bases between them. The CDR3 is 15 residues long. The germline CDR1 and CDR2 sequences are LNHDA and SQIVND (reference sequence). In DNA form, the CDR3 reads TGTGCCAGTAGTATAAGGGGTCGAGGGGCCGGGGAGCTGTTTTTT. Its protein product is CASSIRGRGAGELFF. Variable domain in full (rest from reference TRBV19 and TRBJ2-2): DGGITQSPKYLFRKEGQNVTLSCEQNLNHDAMYWYRQDPGQGLRLIYYSQIVNDFQKGDIAEGYSVSREKKESFPLTVTSAQKNPTAFYLCASSIRGRGAGELFFGEGSRLTVL.

In the case of this clonotype: With a much larger clone just one base away, this may be a read error. The gene calls are TRBV12-3 or TRBV12-4 and TRBJ2-1; 10 nucleotides match TRBD2. The CDR3 contains 15 residues. In DNA form, the CDR3 reads TGTGCCAGCAGCTCTAGCGGGAGCCAATACAATGGGCAGTTCTTC. Translated, it gives CASSSSGSQYNGQFF.

This clonotype was observed once. One end of the junction varies from germline; a read error may be responsible. The rearrangement joins TRBV30 to TRBJ1-6; D gene uncertain. Germline V lookup: CDR1 GTSNPN, CDR2 SVGIG (reference sequence). CDR3 length equals 13 residues. CDR3 DNA: TGTGCCTGGAGTGTGTGGCAGAATTCACCCCTCCGCTTT. It yields the protein CAWSVWQNSPLRF. The variable domain in full, with the rest retrieved from reference TRBV30 and TRBJ1-6, is SQTIHQWPATLVQPVGSPLSLECTVEGTSNPNLYWYRQAAGRGLQLLFYSVGIGQISSEVPQNLSASRPQDRQFILSSKKLLLSDSGFYLCAWSVWQNSPLRFGNGTRLTVT.

This sequence joins TRBV25-1 and TRBJ2-7; 8 bases align to TRBD2. The CDR3 is made up of 18 amino acids. The V and J ends lost 8 bases and 0 bases, in that order; junction bases with no gene match: 18. In germline, CDR1 is MGHDK, CDR2 SYGVNS. This CDR3 reads CASGHPGGPNRSSYEQYV. CDR3 in DNA: TGTGCCAGCGGTCACCCGGGAGGGCCTAACCGAAGCTCCTACGAGCAGTACGTC.

This chain links TRBV20-1 with TRBJ1-1; D unresolved. V was clipped by 1 base and J by 6 bases, with 15 bases between them. Germline V lookup: CDR1 DFQATT, CDR2 SNEGSKA (reference sequence). The CDR3 loop spans 14 amino acids. This CDR3 is CSARGGFRFAEAFF. The CDR3 DNA is TGCAGTGCTAGAGGTGGATTCAGGTTCGCTGAAGCTTTCTTT.

This clonotype was counted only a few times. The chain carries TRBV7-6 and TRBJ2-7; D ambiguous. Trimming took 5 bases from V and 0 from J, leaving 14 bases between them. In germline, CDR1 is SGHVS, CDR2 FNYEAQ. The CDR3 runs 15 residues. In nucleotides, the CDR3 is TGTGCCAGCAGCACTCGGACGGTGAGCTCCTACGAGCAGTACTTC. This codes for CASSTRTVSSYEQYF.

V and J are TRBV5-1 and TRBJ1-1; a possible D gene is TRBD1 (5 bases). Germline CDR1 is SGHRS and CDR2 is YFSETQ. V lost 0 bases to trimming and J lost 5 bases, with 17 bases between them. This CDR3 contains 16 residues. The CDR3 protein is CASSLVGDASVTEAFF. The CDR3 DNA follows: TGCGCCAGCAGCTTGGTGGGGGACGCGAGCGTAACTGAAGCTTTCTTT. Filled out from reference TRBV5-1 and TRBJ1-1, the complete variable domain reads KAGVTQTPRYLIKTRGQQVTLSCSPISGHRSVSWYQQTPGQGLQFLFEYFSETQRNKGNFPGRFSGRQFSNSRSEMNVSTLELGDSALYLCASSLVGDASVTEAFFGQGTRLTVV.

This clonotype was counted a few times. The chain has TRBV12-3 or TRBV12-4 and TRBJ2-7; TRBD1 matches at 7 bases. V lost 5 bases, J lost 3 bases, and 10 bases stayed unmatched. The CDR3 totals 15 residues. In DNA form, the CDR3 reads TGTGCCAGCAGTCTCGACAGGGAATGGGTCTACGAGCAGTACTTC. It translates to CASSLDREWVYEQYF.

The V gene is TRBV6-1, the J gene TRBJ1-2; TRBD1 agrees at 7 bases. The CDR3 extends over 14 amino acids. Trimming cost V 3 bases and J 8 bases; bases outside gene matches: 9. Germline CDR1 and CDR2: MNHNS and SASEGT. The CDR3 is CASSESGQIGGYTF. The CDR3 DNA sequence: TGTGCCAGCAGTGAGTCGGGACAGATCGGGGGCTACACCTTC.

This clonotype was seen a single time. The CDR3 loop is CASSRDPVWDGELFF. CDR3 DNA: TGTGCCAGCAGTCGGGACCCGGTTTGGGACGGGGAGCTGTTTTTT. This rearrangement joins TRBV11-3 to TRBJ2-2; possibly TRBD1 or TRBD2 for D (5 bases each). CDR1 and CDR2 (germline): SGHNT, YENEEA. The V gene lost 6 bases and the J gene lost 7 bases, with 18 bases spanning the gap. This CDR3 is built from 15 residues.

This clonotype was detected only a few times. J is TRBJ2-1 and V is TRBV2; 11 bases match TRBD2. V lost 6 bases, J lost 4 bases, and 5 bases stayed unmatched. The germline CDR1 and CDR2 sequences are SNHLY and FYNNEI. The CDR3 spans 15 residues. In DNA, the CDR3 is TGTGCCAGCAGGCCGGTAGCGGGGGGGTACAATGAGCAGTTCTTC. Amino acid sequence: CASRPVAGGYNEQFF.

The chain employs TRBV2 and TRBJ2-3; the match to TRBD2 covers 9 bases. Germline-derived CDR1 and CDR2 are SNHLY and FYNNEI. This CDR3 is built from 14 residues. Trimming at V came to 7 bases and at J to 5 bases, leaving 7 bases not matched to a gene. This chain's CDR3 is CASKVAGVVDTQYF. In nucleotides, the CDR3 is TGTGCCAGCAAAGTAGCGGGAGTAGTAGATACGCAGTATTTT.